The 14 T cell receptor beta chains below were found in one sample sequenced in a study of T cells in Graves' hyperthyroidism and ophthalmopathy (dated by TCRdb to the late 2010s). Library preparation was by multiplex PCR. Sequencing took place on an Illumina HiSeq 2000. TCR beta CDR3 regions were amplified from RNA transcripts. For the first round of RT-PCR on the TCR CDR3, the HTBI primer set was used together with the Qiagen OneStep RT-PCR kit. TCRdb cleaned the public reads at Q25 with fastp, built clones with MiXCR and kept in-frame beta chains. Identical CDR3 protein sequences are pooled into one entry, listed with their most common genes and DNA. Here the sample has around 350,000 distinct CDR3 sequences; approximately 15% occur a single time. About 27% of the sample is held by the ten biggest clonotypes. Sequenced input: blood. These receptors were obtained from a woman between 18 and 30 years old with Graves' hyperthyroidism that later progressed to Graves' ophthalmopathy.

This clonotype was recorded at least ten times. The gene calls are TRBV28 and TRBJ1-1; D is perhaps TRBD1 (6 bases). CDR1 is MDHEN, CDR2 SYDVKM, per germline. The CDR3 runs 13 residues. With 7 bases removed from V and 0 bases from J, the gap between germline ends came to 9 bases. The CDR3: CASTPGVNTEAFF. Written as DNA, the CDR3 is TGTGCCAGCACCCCAGGGGTGAACACTGAAGCTTTCTTT. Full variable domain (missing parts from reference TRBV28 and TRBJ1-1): DVKVTQSSRYLVKRTGEKVFLECVQDMDHENMFWYRQDPGLGLRLIYFSYDVKMKEKGDIPEGYSVSREKKERFSLILESASTNQTSMYLCASTPGVNTEAFFGQGTRLTVV.

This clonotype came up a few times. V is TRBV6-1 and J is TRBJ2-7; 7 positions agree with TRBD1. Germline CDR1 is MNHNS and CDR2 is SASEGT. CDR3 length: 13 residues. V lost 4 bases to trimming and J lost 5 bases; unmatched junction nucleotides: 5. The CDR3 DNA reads TGTGCCAGCAGTGGGACAGGTGACAACGAGCAGTACTTC. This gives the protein CASSGTGDNEQYF.

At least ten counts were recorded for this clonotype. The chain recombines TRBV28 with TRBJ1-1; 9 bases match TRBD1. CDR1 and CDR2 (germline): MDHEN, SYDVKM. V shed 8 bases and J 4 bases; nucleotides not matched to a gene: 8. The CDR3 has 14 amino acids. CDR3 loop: CASRNRGLGTEAFF. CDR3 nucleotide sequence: TGTGCCAGCCGGAACAGGGGGCTAGGCACTGAAGCTTTCTTT.

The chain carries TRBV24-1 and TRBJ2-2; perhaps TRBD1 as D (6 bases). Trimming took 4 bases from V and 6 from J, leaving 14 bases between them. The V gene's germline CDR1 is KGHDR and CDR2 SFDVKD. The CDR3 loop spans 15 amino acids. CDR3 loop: CATSEPTGSAGELFF. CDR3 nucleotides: TGTGCCACCAGTGAGCCTACAGGGAGCGCCGGGGAGCTGTTTTTT.

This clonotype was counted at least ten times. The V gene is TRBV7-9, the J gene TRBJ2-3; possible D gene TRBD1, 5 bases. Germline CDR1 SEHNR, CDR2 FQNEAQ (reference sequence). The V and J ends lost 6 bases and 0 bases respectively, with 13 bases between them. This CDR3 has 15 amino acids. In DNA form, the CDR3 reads TGTGCCAGCAGGATGGGGCAGACAAGCACAGATACGCAGTATTTT. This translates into CASRMGQTSTDTQYF.

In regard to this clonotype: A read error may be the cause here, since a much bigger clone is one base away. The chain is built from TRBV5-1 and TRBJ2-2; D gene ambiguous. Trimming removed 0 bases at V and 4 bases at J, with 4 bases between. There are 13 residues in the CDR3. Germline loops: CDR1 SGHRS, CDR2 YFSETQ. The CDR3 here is CASSLEITGELFF. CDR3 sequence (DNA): TGCGCCAGCAGCTTGGAGATCACCGGGGAGCTGTTTTTT.

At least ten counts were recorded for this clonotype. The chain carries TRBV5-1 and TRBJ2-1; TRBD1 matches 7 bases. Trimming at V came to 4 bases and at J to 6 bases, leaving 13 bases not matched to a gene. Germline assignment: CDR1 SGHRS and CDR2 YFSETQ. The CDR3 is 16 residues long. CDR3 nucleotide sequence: TGCGCCAGCAGCGATGAGGTGTACAGGGGAAGCAATGAGCAGTTCTTC. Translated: CASSDEVYRGSNEQFF.

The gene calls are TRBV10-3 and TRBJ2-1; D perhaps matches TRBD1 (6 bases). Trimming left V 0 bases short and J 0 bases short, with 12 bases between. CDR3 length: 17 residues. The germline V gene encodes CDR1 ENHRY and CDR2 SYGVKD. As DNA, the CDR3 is TGTGCCATCAGTGAGTCCGGCTTCAGGGGCTCCTACAATGAGCAGTTCTTC. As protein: CAISESGFRGSYNEQFF.

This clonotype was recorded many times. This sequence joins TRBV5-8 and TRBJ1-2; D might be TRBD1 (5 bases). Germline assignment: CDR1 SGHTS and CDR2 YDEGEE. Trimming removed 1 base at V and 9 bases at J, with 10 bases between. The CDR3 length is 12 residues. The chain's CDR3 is CASSLRQQRYTF. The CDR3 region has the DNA TGTGCCAGCAGCTTGCGACAGCAGCGCTACACCTTC. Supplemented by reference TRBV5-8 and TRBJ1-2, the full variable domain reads EAGVTQSPTHLIKTRGQQATLRCSPISGHTSVYWYQQALGLGLQFLLWYDEGEERNRGNFPPRFSGRQFPNYSSELNVNALELEDSALYLCASSLRQQRYTFGSGTRLTVV.

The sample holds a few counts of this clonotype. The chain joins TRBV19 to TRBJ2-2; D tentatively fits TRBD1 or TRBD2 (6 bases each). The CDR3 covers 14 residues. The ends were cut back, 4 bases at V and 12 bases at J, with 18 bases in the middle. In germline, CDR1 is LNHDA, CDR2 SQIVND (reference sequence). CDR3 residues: CASSTAGGKEKLFF. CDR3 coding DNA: TGTGCCAGTAGTACCGCCGGGGGCAAAGAGAAGCTGTTTTTT.

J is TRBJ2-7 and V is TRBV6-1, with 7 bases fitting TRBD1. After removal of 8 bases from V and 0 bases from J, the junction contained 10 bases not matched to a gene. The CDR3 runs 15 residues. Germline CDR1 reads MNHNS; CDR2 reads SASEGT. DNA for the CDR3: TGTGCCAGCGGGGTACAGGGGTTCCCCTCCTACGAGCAGTACTTC. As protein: CASGVQGFPSYEQYF.

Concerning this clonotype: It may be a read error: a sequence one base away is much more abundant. In DNA form, the CDR3 reads TGTGCCAGCAGCCAAGTAGACAGGGTGTCTAACTATGGCTACACCTTC. Its translation: CASSQVDRVSNYGYTF. The V call is TRBV3-1, the J call TRBJ1-2, with 7 bases aligning to TRBD1. Looked up from germline, CDR1 is LGHDT and CDR2 is YNNKEL (reference sequence). This CDR3 has 16 amino acids. V was pared by 1 base and J by 0 bases, with 5 bases of the junction left unmatched.

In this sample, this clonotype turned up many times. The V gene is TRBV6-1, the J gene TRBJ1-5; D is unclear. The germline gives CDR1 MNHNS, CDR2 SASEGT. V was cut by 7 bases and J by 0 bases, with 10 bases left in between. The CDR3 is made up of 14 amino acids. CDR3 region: CASKRTYSNQPQHF. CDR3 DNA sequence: TGTGCCAGCAAACGGACTTATAGCAATCAGCCCCAGCATTTT.

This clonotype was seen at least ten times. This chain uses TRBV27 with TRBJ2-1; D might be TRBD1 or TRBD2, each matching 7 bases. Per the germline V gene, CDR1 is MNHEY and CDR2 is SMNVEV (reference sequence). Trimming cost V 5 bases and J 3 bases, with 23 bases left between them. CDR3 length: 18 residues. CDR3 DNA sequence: TGTGCCAGCAGTCTACAGGGGTCCGGACTAGGTGACTACAATGAGCAGTTCTTC. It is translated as CASSLQGSGLGDYNEQFF.